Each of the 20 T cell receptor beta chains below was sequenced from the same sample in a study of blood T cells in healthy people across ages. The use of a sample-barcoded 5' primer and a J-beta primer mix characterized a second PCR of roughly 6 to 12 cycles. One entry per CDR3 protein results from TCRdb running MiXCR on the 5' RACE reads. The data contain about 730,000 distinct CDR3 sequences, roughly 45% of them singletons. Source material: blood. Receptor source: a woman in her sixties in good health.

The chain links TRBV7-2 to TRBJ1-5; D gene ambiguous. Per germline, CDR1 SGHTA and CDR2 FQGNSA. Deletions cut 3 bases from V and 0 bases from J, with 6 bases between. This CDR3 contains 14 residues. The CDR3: CASSLASSNQPQHF. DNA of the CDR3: TGTGCCAGCAGCTTGGCGAGTAGCAATCAGCCCCAGCATTTT.

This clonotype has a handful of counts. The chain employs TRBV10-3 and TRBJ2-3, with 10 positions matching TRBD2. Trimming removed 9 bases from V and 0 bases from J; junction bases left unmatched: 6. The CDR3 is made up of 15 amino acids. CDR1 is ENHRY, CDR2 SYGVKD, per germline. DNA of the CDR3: TGTGCCATTCGAGGACTAGCGGAAAGCACAGATACGCAGTATTTT. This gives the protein CAIRGLAESTDTQYF.

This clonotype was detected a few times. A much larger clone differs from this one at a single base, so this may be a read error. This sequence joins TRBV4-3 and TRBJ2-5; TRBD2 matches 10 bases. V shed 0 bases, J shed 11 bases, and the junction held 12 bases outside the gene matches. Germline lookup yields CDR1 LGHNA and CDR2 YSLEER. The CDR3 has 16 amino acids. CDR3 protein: CASSQDSSGRANEQYF. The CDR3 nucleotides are TGCGCCAGCAGCCAAGATTCTAGCGGGAGAGCAAATGAGCAGTACTTC.

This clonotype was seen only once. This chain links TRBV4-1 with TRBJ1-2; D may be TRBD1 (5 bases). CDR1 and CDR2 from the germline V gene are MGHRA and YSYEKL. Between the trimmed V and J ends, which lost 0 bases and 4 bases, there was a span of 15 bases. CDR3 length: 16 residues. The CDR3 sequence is CASSQDPIGTGYGYTF. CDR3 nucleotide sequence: TGCGCCAGCAGCCAAGATCCGATCGGGACGGGCTATGGCTACACCTTC.

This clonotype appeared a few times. DNA of the CDR3: TGTGCCAGCAGTACTGATACGGGAGCGTATCAGCCCCAGCATTTT. This translates into CASSTDTGAYQPQHF. This chain links TRBV2 with TRBJ1-5, with D hard to call. This CDR3 has 15 residues. Germline CDR1 reads SNHLY; CDR2 reads FYNNEI. V was trimmed by 5 bases and J by 5 bases, leaving 16 bases between them.

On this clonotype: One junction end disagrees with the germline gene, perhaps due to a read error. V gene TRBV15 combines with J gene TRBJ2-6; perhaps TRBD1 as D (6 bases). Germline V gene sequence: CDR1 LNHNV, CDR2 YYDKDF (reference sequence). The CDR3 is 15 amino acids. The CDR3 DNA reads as TGTGCCACCAGCAGGGACAGTTCTGAGGCCAACGTCCTGACTTTC. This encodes CATSRDSSEANVLTF. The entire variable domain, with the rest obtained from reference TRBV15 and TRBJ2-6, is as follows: DAMVIQNPRYQVTQFGKPVTLSCSQTLNHNVMYWYQQKSSQAPKLLFHYYDKDFNNEADTPDNFQSRRPNTSFCFLDIRSPGLGDTAMYLCATSRDSSEANVLTFGAGSRLTVL.

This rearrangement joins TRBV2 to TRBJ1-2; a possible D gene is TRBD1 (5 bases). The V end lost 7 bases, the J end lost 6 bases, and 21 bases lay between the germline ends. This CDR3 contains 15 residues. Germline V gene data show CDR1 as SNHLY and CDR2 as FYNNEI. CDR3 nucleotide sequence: TGTGCCAGCACCTCCCAGGGAGGAATCTACAATGGCTACACCTTC. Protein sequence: CASTSQGGIYNGYTF. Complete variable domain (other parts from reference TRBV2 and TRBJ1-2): EPEVTQTPSHQVTQMGQEVILRCVPISNHLYFYWYRQILGQKVEFLVSFYNNEISEKSEIFDDQFSVERPDGSNFTLKIRSTKLEDSAMYFCASTSQGGIYNGYTFGSGTRLTVV.

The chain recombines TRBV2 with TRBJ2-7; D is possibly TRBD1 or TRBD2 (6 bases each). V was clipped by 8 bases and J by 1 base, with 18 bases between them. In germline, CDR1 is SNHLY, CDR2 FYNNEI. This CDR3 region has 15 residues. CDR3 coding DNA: TGTGCCAGCCGCTACGGAGGGACACGGTCCTACGAGCAGTACTTC. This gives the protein CASRYGGTRSYEQYF.

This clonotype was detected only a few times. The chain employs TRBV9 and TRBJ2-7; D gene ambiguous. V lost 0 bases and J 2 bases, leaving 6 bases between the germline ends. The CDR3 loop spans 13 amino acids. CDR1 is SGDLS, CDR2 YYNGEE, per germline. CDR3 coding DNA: TGTGCCAGCAGCGTAGCTATCGCCTACGAGCAGTACTTC. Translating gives CASSVAIAYEQYF.

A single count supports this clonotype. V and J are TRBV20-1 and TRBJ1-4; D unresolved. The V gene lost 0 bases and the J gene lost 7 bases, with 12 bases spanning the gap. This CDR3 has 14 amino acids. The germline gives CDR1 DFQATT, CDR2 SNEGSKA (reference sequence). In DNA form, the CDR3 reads TGCAGTGCTAGAGACGGATTCGCATTTGAAAAACTGTTTTTT. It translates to CSARDGFAFEKLFF.

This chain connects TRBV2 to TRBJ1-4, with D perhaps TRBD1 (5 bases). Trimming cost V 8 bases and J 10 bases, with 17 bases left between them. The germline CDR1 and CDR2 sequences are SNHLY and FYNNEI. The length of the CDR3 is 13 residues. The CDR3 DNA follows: TGTGCCAGCGGCGGGCTCCCCGGGGGAAAACTGTTTTTT. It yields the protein CASGGLPGGKLFF.

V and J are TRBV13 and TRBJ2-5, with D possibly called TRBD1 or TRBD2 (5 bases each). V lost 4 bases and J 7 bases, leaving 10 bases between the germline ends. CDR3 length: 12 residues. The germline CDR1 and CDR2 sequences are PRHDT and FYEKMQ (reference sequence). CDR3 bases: TGTGCCAGCAGCTCGGGACCGACGACCCAGTACTTC. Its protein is CASSSGPTTQYF.

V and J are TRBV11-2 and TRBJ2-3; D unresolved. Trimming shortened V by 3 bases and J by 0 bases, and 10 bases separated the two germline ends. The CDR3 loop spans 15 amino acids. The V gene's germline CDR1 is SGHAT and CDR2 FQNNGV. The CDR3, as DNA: TGTGCCAGCAGCTTCATGGGGTTTAGCACAGATACGCAGTATTTT. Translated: CASSFMGFSTDTQYF.

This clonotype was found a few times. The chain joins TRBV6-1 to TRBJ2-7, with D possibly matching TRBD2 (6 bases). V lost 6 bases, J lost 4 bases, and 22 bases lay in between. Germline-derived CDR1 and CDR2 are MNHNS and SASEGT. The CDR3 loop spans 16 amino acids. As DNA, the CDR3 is TGTGCCAGCAGGCCCGGGGAGGCTGGCTCTAAGTACGAGCAGTACTTC. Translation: CASRPGEAGSKYEQYF.

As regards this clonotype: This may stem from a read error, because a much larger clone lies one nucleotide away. CDR3 DNA: TGTGCCAGCAGCCATGGATCCAGGGACAGCTATGGCTACACCTTC. Translated: CASSHGSRDSYGYTF. The chain combines TRBV3-1 with TRBJ1-2; TRBD1 aligns across 7 bases. The germline V gene has CDR1 LGHDT and CDR2 YNNKEL (reference sequence). With 3 bases clipped from V and 4 bases from J, the junction kept 8 bases outside the gene matches. This CDR3 is built from 15 residues.

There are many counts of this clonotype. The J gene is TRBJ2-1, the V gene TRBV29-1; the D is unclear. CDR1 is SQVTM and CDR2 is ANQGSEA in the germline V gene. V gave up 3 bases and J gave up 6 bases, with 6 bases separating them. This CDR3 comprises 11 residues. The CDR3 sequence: CSVEKVNEQFF. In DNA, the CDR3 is TGCAGCGTTGAGAAGGTCAATGAGCAGTTCTTC.

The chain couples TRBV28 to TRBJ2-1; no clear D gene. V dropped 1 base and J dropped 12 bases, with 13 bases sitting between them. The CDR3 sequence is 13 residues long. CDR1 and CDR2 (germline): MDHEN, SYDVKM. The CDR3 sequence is CASSLSQNRAQFF. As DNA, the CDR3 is TGTGCCAGCAGTTTATCTCAGAATAGGGCGCAGTTCTTC.

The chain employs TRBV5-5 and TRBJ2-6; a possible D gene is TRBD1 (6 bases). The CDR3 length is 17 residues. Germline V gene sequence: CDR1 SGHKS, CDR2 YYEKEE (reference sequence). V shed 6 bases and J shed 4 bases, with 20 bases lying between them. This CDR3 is CASTPEPTRGGANVLTF. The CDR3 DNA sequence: TGTGCCAGCACTCCTGAACCGACCAGGGGAGGGGCCAACGTCCTGACTTTC.

CDR3 residues: CASSSLAGDLYF. The DNA for the CDR3 is TGTGCCAGCAGCTCCCTAGCGGGAGATCTGTATTTT. The genes are TRBV7-3 and TRBJ2-3, with 10 nucleotides matching TRBD2. In germline, CDR1 is SGHTA, CDR2 FQGTGA. J was trimmed by 14 bases and V by 4 bases; bases with no gene match: 6. The CDR3 is made up of 12 amino acids.

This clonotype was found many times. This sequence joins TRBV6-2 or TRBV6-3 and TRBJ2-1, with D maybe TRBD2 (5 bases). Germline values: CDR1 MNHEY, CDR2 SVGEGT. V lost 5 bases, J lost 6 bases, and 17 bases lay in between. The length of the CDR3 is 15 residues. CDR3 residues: CASSDPGPEGNEQFF. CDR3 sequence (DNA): TGTGCCAGCAGTGATCCGGGCCCCGAGGGCAATGAGCAGTTCTTC.